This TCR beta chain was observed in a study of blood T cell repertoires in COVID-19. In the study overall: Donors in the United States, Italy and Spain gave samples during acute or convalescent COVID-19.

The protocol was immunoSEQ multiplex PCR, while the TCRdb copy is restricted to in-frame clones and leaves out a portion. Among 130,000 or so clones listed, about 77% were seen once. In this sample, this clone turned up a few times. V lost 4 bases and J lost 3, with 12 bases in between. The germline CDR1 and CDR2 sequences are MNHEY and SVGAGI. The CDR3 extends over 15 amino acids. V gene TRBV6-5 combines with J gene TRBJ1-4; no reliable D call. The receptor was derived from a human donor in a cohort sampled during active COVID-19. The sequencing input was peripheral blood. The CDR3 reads CASSSGAVSNEKLFF. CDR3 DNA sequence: TGTGCCAGCAGTTCAGGCGCCGTTTCTAATGAAAAACTGTTTTTT.